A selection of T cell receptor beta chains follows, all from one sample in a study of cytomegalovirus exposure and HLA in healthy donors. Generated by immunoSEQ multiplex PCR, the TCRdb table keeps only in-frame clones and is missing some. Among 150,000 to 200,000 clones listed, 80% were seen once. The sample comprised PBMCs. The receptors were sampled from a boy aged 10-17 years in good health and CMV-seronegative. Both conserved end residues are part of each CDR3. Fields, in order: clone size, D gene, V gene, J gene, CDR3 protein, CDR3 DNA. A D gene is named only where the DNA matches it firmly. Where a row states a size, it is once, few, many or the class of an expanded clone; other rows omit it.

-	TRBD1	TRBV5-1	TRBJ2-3	CASSQGQGPDTQYF	TGCGCCAGCAGCCAGGGACAGGGTCCAGATACGCAGTATTTT
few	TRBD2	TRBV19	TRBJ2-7	CASTGGTSYEQYF	TGTGCCAGTACGGGGGGGACTTCCTACGAGCAGTACTTC
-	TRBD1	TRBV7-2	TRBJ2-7	CASSRTGASSYEQYF	TGTGCCAGCAGCCGCACAGGGGCCAGCTCCTACGAGCAGTACTTC
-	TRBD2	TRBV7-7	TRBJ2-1	CASAASEASGWNEQFF	TGTGCTAGCGCAGCTTCAGAGGCTAGCGGATGGAATGAGCAGTTCTTC
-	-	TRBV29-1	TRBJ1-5	CSVARDSYQPQHF	TGCAGCGTGGCCAGGGACTCGTATCAGCCCCAGCATTTT
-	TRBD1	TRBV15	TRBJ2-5	CATSRGGGTEETQYF	TGTGCCACCAGCAGAGGAGGGGGCACGGAAGAGACCCAGTACTTC
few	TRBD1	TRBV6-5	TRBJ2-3	CASSYPSDRGTDTQYF	TGTGCCAGCAGTTACCCATCGGACAGGGGCACAGATACGCAGTATTTT
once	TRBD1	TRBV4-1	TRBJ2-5	CASSQDPTGGVGETQYF	TGCGCCAGCAGCCAAGACCCCACAGGGGGCGTCGGAGAGACCCAGTACTTC
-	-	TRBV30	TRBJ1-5	CAWGASGGNQPQHF	TGTGCCTGGGGGGCGTCGGGTGGGAATCAGCCCCAGCATTTT
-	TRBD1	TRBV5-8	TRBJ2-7	CASSFRDSYEQYF	TGTGCCAGCAGCTTCCGGGACAGCTACGAGCAGTACTTC
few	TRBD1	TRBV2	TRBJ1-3	CASKGTAVSGNTIYF	TGTGCCAGCAAGGGGACAGCGGTCTCTGGAAACACCATATATTTT
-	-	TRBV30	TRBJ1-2	CAWRDSAGVGYTF	TGTGCCTGGAGGGACAGCGCGGGGGTCGGCTACACCTTC
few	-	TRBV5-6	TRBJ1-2	CASSPASRGGYGYTF	TGTGCCAGCAGCCCCGCGAGCAGGGGCGGCTATGGCTACACCTTC
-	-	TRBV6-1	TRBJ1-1	CASRETGNTEAFF	TGTGCCAGCAGAGAAACCGGGAACACTGAAGCTTTCTTT
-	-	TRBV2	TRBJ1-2	CASSRQVLSDGYTF	TGTGCCAGCAGTCGACAGGTTTTGTCAGATGGCTACACCTTC
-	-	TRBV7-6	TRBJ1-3	CASSLASDSGSGNTIYF	TGTGCCAGCAGCTTAGCGTCCGACTCGGGCTCTGGAAACACCATATATTTT
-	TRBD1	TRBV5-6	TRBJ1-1	CASSLAGGVTEAFF	TGTGCCAGCAGCTTGGCAGGGGGCGTCACTGAAGCTTTCTTT
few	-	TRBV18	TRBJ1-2	CASSPGLAPFGGYTF	TGTGCCAGCTCCCCAGGATTAGCCCCCTTCGGGGGCTACACCTTC
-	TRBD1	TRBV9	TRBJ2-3	CASSPETGTGRPDTQYF	TGTGCCAGCAGCCCGGAGACCGGGACAGGGAGGCCAGATACGCAGTATTTT
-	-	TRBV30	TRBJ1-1	CAWRVTLETEAFF	TGTGCCTGGAGGGTAACACTGGAGACTGAAGCTTTCTTT
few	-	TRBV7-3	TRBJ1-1	CASSLPGSNTEAFF	TGTGCCAGCAGCTTACCCGGGTCTAACACTGAAGCTTTCTTT
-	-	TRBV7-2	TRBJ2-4	CASSLGGPAKNIQYF	TGTGCCAGCAGCTTGGGGGGACCAGCCAAAAACATTCAGTACTTC
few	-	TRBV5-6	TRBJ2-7	CASSPQGSTYEQYF	TGTGCCAGCAGCCCGCAGGGGTCAACCTACGAGCAGTACTTC
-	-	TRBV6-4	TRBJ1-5	CASSEQGGQPQHF	TGTGCCAGCAGTGAGCAGGGAGGTCAGCCCCAGCATTTT
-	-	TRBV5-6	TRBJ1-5	CASRGWGGNQPQHF	TGTGCCAGCAGGGGGTGGGGAGGCAATCAGCCCCAGCATTTT
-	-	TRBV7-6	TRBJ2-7	CASSFAGPPSSYEQYF	TGTGCCAGCAGCTTTGCGGGTCCTCCTAGCTCCTACGAGCAGTACTTC
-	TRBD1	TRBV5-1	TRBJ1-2	CASSSDRANGYTF	TGCGCCAGCAGCTCCGACAGGGCCAATGGCTACACCTTC
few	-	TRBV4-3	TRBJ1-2	CASSQDRLPEGYTF	TGCGCCAGCAGCCAAGATCGGCTCCCGGAGGGGTACACCTTC
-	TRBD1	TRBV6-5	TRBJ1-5	CASSYRGGTGNQPQHF	TGTGCCAGCAGTTACAGAGGGGGCACGGGCAATCAGCCCCAGCATTTT
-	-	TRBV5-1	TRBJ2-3	CASSLTSMTDTQYF	TGCGCCAGCAGCTTGACTAGTATGACAGATACGCAGTATTTT
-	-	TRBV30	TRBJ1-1	CAWSVQPNRNTEAFF	TGTGCCTGGAGTGTACAGCCTAATAGAAACACTGAAGCTTTCTTT
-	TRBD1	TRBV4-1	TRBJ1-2	CASSQGAGTGLYGYTF	TGCGCCAGCAGCCAAGGGGCCGGGACAGGGCTCTATGGCTACACCTTC
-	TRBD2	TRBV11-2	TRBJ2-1	CASSSLASGRYNEQFF	TGTGCCAGCAGCTCCCTGGCTAGCGGGAGATACAATGAGCAGTTCTTC
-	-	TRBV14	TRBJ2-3	CASSRGGSTDTQYF	TGTGCCAGCAGCCGAGGGGGAAGCACAGATACGCAGTATTTT
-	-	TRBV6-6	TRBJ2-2	CASSQFRVAGELFF	TGTGCCAGCAGTCAGTTCAGGGTGGCCGGGGAGCTGTTTTTT
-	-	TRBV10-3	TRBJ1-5	CAISESEGQGNQPQHF	TGTGCCATCAGTGAGTCCGAGGGACAAGGCAATCAGCCCCAGCATTTT
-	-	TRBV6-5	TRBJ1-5	CASKVDSGNQPQHF	TGTGCCAGCAAAGTGGACAGCGGAAATCAGCCCCAGCATTTT
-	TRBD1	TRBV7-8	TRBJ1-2	CASSSHRGEDGYTF	TGTGCCAGCAGCTCCCACAGGGGAGAGGATGGCTACACCTTC
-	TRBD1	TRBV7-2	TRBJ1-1	CASSRTGTAKNTEAFF	TGTGCCAGCAGTAGGACAGGGACAGCCAAGAACACTGAAGCTTTCTTT
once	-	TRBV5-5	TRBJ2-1	CASSQDNAQYNEQFF	TGTGCCAGCAGTCAAGACAACGCCCAATACAATGAGCAGTTCTTC
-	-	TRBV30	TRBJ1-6	CAWSRGINSPLHF	TGTGCCTGGAGTAGGGGGATTAATTCACCCCTCCACTTT
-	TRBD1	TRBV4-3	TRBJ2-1	CASSQAGQGVYEQFF	TGCGCCAGCAGCCAAGCGGGACAGGGGGTTTATGAGCAGTTCTTC
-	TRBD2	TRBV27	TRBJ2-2	CASSPRYGGSGELFF	TGTGCCAGCAGCCCCCGGTACGGGGGGTCCGGGGAGCTGTTTTTT
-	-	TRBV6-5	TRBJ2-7	CASSYGTGPSYEQYF	TGTGCCAGCAGTTACGGAACAGGACCCTCCTACGAGCAGTACTTC